These 19 T cell receptor beta chains were sequenced from one sample in a study of cytomegalovirus exposure and HLA in healthy donors. This PCR relied on a set of 60 Vbeta primers and 13 Jbeta primers. Some clones are missing from TCRdb's copy, which holds only in-frame ones; the method was immunoSEQ multiplex PCR. The repertoire consists of 200,000 or so clones, with about 80% occurring once and the leading ten covering roughly 2%. The sequenced sample consisted of PBMCs. The source is a woman younger than 35 in good health and CMV-seropositive.

The chain couples TRBV18 to TRBJ1-4, with a weak D call TRBD1 (6 bases). The CDR3 spans 15 residues. Trimming removed 5 bases at V and 6 bases at J, with 16 bases between. Per the germline V gene, CDR1 is KGHSH and CDR2 is LQKENI. In nucleotides, the CDR3 is TGTGCCAGCTCAGGGGGCCTTGCCCGAGATGAAAAACTGTTTTTT. This encodes CASSGGLARDEKLFF.

The V gene is TRBV10-3, the J gene TRBJ1-1; 8 bases fit TRBD1. CDR3 length: 14 residues. V lost 0 bases to trimming and J lost 11 bases; unmatched junction nucleotides: 8. In germline, CDR1 is ENHRY, CDR2 SYGVKD. CDR3 in amino acids: CAISESNRGVSAFF. The CDR3, as DNA: TGTGCCATCAGTGAGTCGAACAGGGGGGTGAGTGCTTTCTTT.

The chain uses TRBV5-4 and TRBJ1-5; D is unclear. The CDR3 totals 14 residues. CDR1 is SGHNT and CDR2 is YYREEE in the germline V gene (reference sequence). Between the trimmed V and J ends, which lost 2 bases and 7 bases, there was a span of 13 bases. CDR3 DNA: TGTGCCAGCAGCTTAGGAGGGCCCGGGCAGCCCCAGCATTTT. It translates to CASSLGGPGQPQHF.

A single count supports this clone. The chain employs TRBV5-1 and TRBJ1-1; 7 nucleotides agree with TRBD1. The CDR3 is 15 residues long. Looked up from germline, CDR1 is SGHRS and CDR2 is YFSETQ. V was clipped by 3 bases and J by 1 base; unmatched bases: 6. The CDR3 DNA reads as TGCGCCAGCAGCTCTTTGACAGGGCGGAACACTGAAGCTTTCTTT. Its protein product is CASSSLTGRNTEAFF. Supplemented by reference TRBV5-1 and TRBJ1-1, the full variable domain reads KAGVTQTPRYLIKTRGQQVTLSCSPISGHRSVSWYQQTPGQGLQFLFEYFSETQRNKGNFPGRFSGRQFSNSRSEMNVSTLELGDSALYLCASSSLTGRNTEAFFGQGTRLTVV.

This clone was observed a few times. The chain joins TRBV19 to TRBJ2-2, with TRBD1 identical over 7 bases. V was clipped by 4 bases and J by 1 base; unmatched bases: 3. From germline, CDR1 is LNHDA and CDR2 SQIVND (reference sequence). The CDR3 has 15 amino acids. Here the CDR3 reads CASSTDRVNTGELFF. In DNA, the CDR3 is TGTGCCAGTAGTACCGACAGGGTGAACACCGGGGAGCTGTTTTTT.

The rearrangement uses TRBV7-9 and TRBJ2-1, with D maybe TRBD2 (7 bases). The CDR3 runs 15 residues. Germline V CDR1 and CDR2: SEHNR, FQNEAQ (reference sequence). V lost 5 bases, J lost 7 bases, and 18 bases lay in between. As DNA, the CDR3 is TGTGCCAGCAGCCCCTTGGGGGGGGCCGGGAATGAGCAGTTCTTC. Its translation: CASSPLGGAGNEQFF.

The chain couples TRBV11-3 to TRBJ2-1; TRBD2 matches at 7 bases. This CDR3 is built from 15 residues. Trimming removed 4 bases from V and 6 bases from J; junction bases left unmatched: 9. Germline V gene lookup returns CDR1 SGHNT and CDR2 YENEEA. CDR3 protein: CASSSDGLVGNEQFF. CDR3 nucleotides: TGTGCCAGCAGCTCTGATGGACTAGTTGGCAATGAGCAGTTCTTC.

Concerning this clone itself: Compared with germline, one end of the junction differs, possibly owing to a read error. The genes are TRBV7-7 and TRBJ2-3; no reliable D call. Germline V gene sequence: CDR1 SSHAT, CDR2 FNYEAQ (reference sequence). CDR3 length equals 15 residues. In DNA, the CDR3 is TGTGCTAGCAGCCCGACTGAATCCCTCACAGATACGCAGTATTTT. Protein product: CASSPTESLTDTQYF. Looking up the rest from reference TRBV7-7 and TRBJ2-3 gives the full variable domain: GAGVSQSPRYKVTKRGQDVTLRCDPISSHATLYWYQQALGQGPEFLTYFNYEAQPDKSGLPSDRFSAERPEGSISTLTIQRTEQRDSAMYRCASSPTESLTDTQYFGPGTRLTVL.

A single count supports this clone. V and J are TRBV4-1 and TRBJ1-2; D is possibly TRBD1 (5 bases). In germline, CDR1 is MGHRA, CDR2 YSYEKL. The CDR3 consists of 16 residues. V was clipped by 0 bases and J by 1 base, with 12 bases between them. The DNA of the CDR3 is TGCGCCAGCAGCCAAGATCAAGGGGACTTTAACTATGGCTACACCTTC. Amino acid sequence: CASSQDQGDFNYGYTF.

The J gene is TRBJ2-1, the V gene TRBV11-1, with D tentatively TRBD2 (6 bases). From germline, CDR1 is SGHAT and CDR2 FQDESV (reference sequence). The ends were cut back, 5 bases at V and 6 bases at J, with 14 bases in the middle. The CDR3 extends over 14 amino acids. The CDR3 region is CASSNAPGSNEQFF. DNA of the CDR3: TGTGCCAGCAGCAACGCCCCCGGGAGCAATGAGCAGTTCTTC.

This clone was detected only a few times. V gene TRBV6-1 combines with J gene TRBJ1-4; D is perhaps TRBD1 (5 bases). Trimming took 7 bases from V and 3 from J, leaving 15 bases between them. The CDR3 totals 15 residues. Germline assignment: CDR1 MNHNS and CDR2 SASEGT. As DNA, the CDR3 is TGTGCCAGCACCTGGGGCCCGGGCTCTAATGAAAAACTGTTTTTT. Translated: CASTWGPGSNEKLFF.

The genes are TRBV15 and TRBJ2-5, with 8 bases matching TRBD2. The J call may be faulty, since TRBJ2-7 better matches the DNA end. There are 14 residues in the CDR3. The V gene's germline CDR1 is LNHNV and CDR2 YYDKDF (reference sequence). CDR3 in DNA: TGTGCCACCAGCTTGATTAGCGGGGCGTCCGAGCAGTACTTC. As protein: CATSLISGASEQYF.

The CDR3 region has the DNA TGTGCCAGCAGCGAAGGACAGGGGGTCGCAGATACGCAGTATTTT. This gives the protein CASSEGQGVADTQYF. The chain carries TRBV11-3 and TRBJ2-3, with 10 bases identical to TRBD1. The germline V gene has CDR1 SGHNT and CDR2 YENEEA. Trimming removed 5 bases from V and 4 bases from J; junction bases left unmatched: 6. The CDR3 length is 15 residues. The full variable domain, rest sourced from reference TRBV11-3 and TRBJ2-3, is EAGVVQSPRYKIIEKKQPVAFWCNPISGHNTLYWYLQNLGQGPELLIRYENEEAVDDSQLPKDRFSAERLKGVDSTLKIQPAELGDSAVYLCASSEGQGVADTQYFGPGTRLTVL.

This clone turned up a few times. V gene TRBV29-1 combines with J gene TRBJ2-7, with D unresolved. The CDR3 is 12 residues long. V was pared by 5 bases and J by 6 bases, with 14 bases between. Germline V CDR1 and CDR2: SQVTM, ANQGSEA. CDR3 sequence: CSVNPLTGEQYF. The CDR3 nucleotides are TGCAGCGTTAACCCACTAACCGGCGAGCAGTACTTC.

V is TRBV7-7 and J is TRBJ2-7; possibly TRBD1 for D (6 bases). V was trimmed by 5 bases and J by 6 bases, leaving 14 bases between them. The germline V gene has CDR1 SSHAT and CDR2 FNYEAQ (reference sequence). The CDR3 has 13 amino acids. CDR3 sequence (DNA): TGTGCCAGCAGCCCAGCCCACAGGGCCGAGCAGTACTTC. Translation: CASSPAHRAEQYF.

V usage is TRBV11-2 and J usage is TRBJ1-1; tentatively, D is TRBD1 (5 bases). Germline V gene data show CDR1 as SGHAT and CDR2 as FQNNGV. With 5 bases removed from V and 0 bases from J, the gap between germline ends came to 16 bases. The CDR3 loop spans 16 amino acids. Here the CDR3 DNA reads TGTGCCAGCAGCGTACCCGGGGGGGTCTTGAACACTGAAGCTTTCTTT. Protein sequence: CASSVPGGVLNTEAFF.

The chain has TRBV6-5 and TRBJ1-1, with TRBD1 matching over 8 bases. Germline V gives CDR1 MNHEY, CDR2 SVGAGI. There are 14 residues in the CDR3. The trim removed 5 bases at V and 2 bases at J, leaving 4 bases unmatched. CDR3 sequence (DNA): TGTGCCAGCAGTACGGACAGGGTTAACACTGAAGCTTTCTTT. Translating gives CASSTDRVNTEAFF.

The sample holds a few counts of this clone. This chain links TRBV11-2 with TRBJ1-5; TRBD1 might be the D (6 bases). In germline, CDR1 is SGHAT, CDR2 FQNNGV. Trimming stripped 5 bases from V and 4 bases from J, with 9 bases between. This CDR3 region has 13 residues. The CDR3 protein is CASSGTMNQPQHF. The DNA of the CDR3 is TGTGCCAGCAGCGGGACAATGAATCAGCCCCAGCATTTT.

This rearrangement joins TRBV6-1 to TRBJ1-1; 11 positions agree with TRBD1. With 7 bases clipped from V and 4 bases from J, the junction kept 2 bases outside the gene matches. The CDR3 consists of 13 residues. Germline assignment: CDR1 MNHNS and CDR2 SASEGT. The CDR3 DNA is TGTGCCAGCATGGGGACAGGGGGCACTGAAGCTTTCTTT. Translated, it gives CASMGTGGTEAFF.